The clone carrying this T cell receptor beta chain was seen only a few times. Its specificity is not known. Each person with ophthalmopathy scored at least 3 on the Clinical Activity Score, reached NOSPECS grade 4 or higher, and had been ill under 3 months. The data were obtained in a study of T cells in Graves' hyperthyroidism and ophthalmopathy. Study-wide findings and caveats: Blood held most thyroid clonotypes expanded above 0.001 frequency.

With 1 base removed from V and 6 bases from J, the gap between germline ends came to 10 bases. Germline loops: CDR1 DFQATT, CDR2 SNEGSKA (reference sequence). This CDR3 comprises 13 residues. Amplified regions were TCR beta CDR3 sequences from RNA transcripts. A first-round RT-PCR of the TCR CDR3 used the HTBI primer set. TCRdb reprocessed the multiplex PCR reads via MiXCR and lists one record per CDR3 protein. The sample has a few hundred thousand distinct CDR3 sequences, around 15% seen once. This chain uses TRBV20-1 with TRBJ1-5; D gene uncertain. What was sequenced was blood. The TCR sequence derives from a woman in her fifties or sixties with Graves' ophthalmopathy. CDR3 sequence reads: CSARGEFGQPQHF. The CDR3 DNA reads TGCAGTGCTAGAGGGGAGTTCGGTCAGCCCCAGCATTTT.